The present T cell receptor (beta chain) was sequenced within a study of type 1 regulatory T cells (dated by TCRdb to about 2021). Describing the broader study: An in vitro protocol by which a Tr1-enriched, alloantigen-specific CD4 T cell product named T-allo10 was generated was characterized in the study. T-allo10 was being evaluated clinically in patients with hematological malignancies who were receiving allogeneic hematopoietic stem cell transplantation.

This clonotype was counted only a few times. Its antigen remains unidentified. Base qualities are missing; no much larger clone stands one base away. The sample was run on an Illumina MiSeq. The raw public data were reprocessed by TCRdb itself: fastp quality trimming at Q25, MiXCR clonotype calling, in-frame beta chains only. Rows are combined by CDR3 protein, so each entry shows the most common genes and DNA. Here the sample has about 71,000 distinct CDR3 sequences; less than 25% occur a single time. Together, the top ten hold 7.5% to 8.5% of the sample. CDR1 and CDR2, looked up from the germline V gene, are SQVTM and ANQGSEA. V lost 4 bases and J lost 3 bases; the stretch between them is 13 bases long. The CDR3 starts with the cysteine, ends with the phenylalanine, and has 14 residues. The only DNA kept is the CDR3, 42 bases in frame from the first base. Points the paper makes about the study in general: Tr1 cells showed a more restricted TCR repertoire than non-Tr1 cells, which the study interpreted as alloantigen-induced clonal expansion.

The source of this sequence is a human donor in good health. The V gene is TRBV29-1 and the J gene is TRBJ2-1; no D gene call is confident. The sample consisted of cultured type 1 regulatory T (Tr1) cells, either the whole culture or a sorted fraction (not recorded which). The cell subset or site tag for this specimen amounts to: type 1 regulatory T cells sorted from the T-allo10 product. The CDR3 reads CSVVEPTHYNEQFF. The sequenced DNA: TGCAGCGTTGTCGAACCGACCCACTACAATGAGCAGTTCTTC.